This paragraph reports one TCR beta chain. This record comes from a study of blood T cell repertoires in COVID-19. The method was immunoSEQ multiplex PCR; TCRdb's version includes in-frame clones alone and lacks a portion of them. Of some 320,000 clones in the sample, 90% were seen once. This CDR3 has 19 amino acids. Losses at the gene ends were 6 bases for V and 4 bases for J; bases not matched to a gene: 18. Germline V gene lookup returns CDR1 MNHEY and CDR2 SVGEGT. This sequence was found in a man in his 60s who had recovered from COVID-19. This chain uses TRBV6-2 or TRBV6-3 with TRBJ2-1; TRBD2 matches 10 bases. Sequences were obtained from PBMCs or T cells enriched from blood (not recorded which). CDR3 DNA: TGTGCCAGCAGCCCCCGGACTAAGCGGGAGGGCCACAAGTACAATGAGCAGTTCTTC. Its protein is CASSPRTKREGHKYNEQFF.